In this sample, the clone carrying this TCR beta chain turned up once. Being one base from a much bigger clone, this may be a read error. Template switching by 5'RACE produced TCR cDNA, adding a universal primer site and UMIs. TCRdb redid the calling of the 5' RACE reads with MiXCR, one entry per CDR3 protein. The table shows about 320,000 distinct CDR3 sequences, with approximately 4% occurring only once. This sample was included in a study of T cells after yellow fever vaccination. Study overall: Preparing low-cell-number fractions relied on SMART-Seq v4 Ultra Low Input.

The CDR3 has 12 amino acids. Germline CDR1 reads SGHRS; CDR2 reads YFSETQ. The TCR originated in a man aged 18 to 35 who received the YFV17D yellow fever vaccine. V and J are TRBV5-1 and TRBJ2-3, with D possibly being TRBD2 (5 bases). Source: PBMCs, taken 15 days after the yellow fever booster vaccination. The DNA for the CDR3 is TGCGCCAGGAGCTTCGGAGGAGATACGCAGTATTTT. Its protein is CARSFGGDTQYF.